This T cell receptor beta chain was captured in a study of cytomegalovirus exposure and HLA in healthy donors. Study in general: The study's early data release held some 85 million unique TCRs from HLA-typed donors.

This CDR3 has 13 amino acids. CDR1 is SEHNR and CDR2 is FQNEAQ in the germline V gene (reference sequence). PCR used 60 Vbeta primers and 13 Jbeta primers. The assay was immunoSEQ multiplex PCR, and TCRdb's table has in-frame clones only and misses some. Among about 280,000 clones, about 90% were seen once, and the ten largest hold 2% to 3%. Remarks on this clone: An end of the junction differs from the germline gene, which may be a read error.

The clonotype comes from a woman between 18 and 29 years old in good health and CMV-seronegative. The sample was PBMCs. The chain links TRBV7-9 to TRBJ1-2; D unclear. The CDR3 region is CSSSLAQIYGYTF. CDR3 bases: TGTTCCAGCAGCTTAGCACAGATCTATGGCTACACCTTC.